A selection of T cell receptor beta chains follows, all from one sample in a study of beta chain features in type 1 diabetes. Here immunoSEQ multiplex PCR was the method, and the copy in TCRdb shows in-frame clones only, minus some. The sample lists 600,000 to 700,000 clones, 9.5% to 15% occurring once. Sequenced: naive CD4+ T cells from blood. These receptors came from a man aged 25 to 40 with type 1 diabetes. Both conserved end residues are part of each CDR3. Clone size appears in some rows only: once, few, many, or a class for an expanded clone.

clone_size,v_call,cdr3_aa
-,TRBV4-2,CASSLAGVMGSYNEQFF
-,TRBV14,CASSPGTGGRGETQYF
few,TRBV29-1,CSGLGTGGARGNTIYF
few,TRBV11-2,CASSFLTGGSTDTQYF
few,TRBV19,CASIRLALGAGLETQYF
-,TRBV9,CASSVGRPTGPVPNYGYTF
few,TRBV20-1,CSAGTAYEQYF
-,TRBV29-1,CSAQTARGTDTQYF
few,TRBV4-2,CASSPTDREGNQPQHF
-,TRBV27,CASRRDRSPRSYEQYF
few,TRBV4-3,CASSPRRADTQYF
-,TRBV21-1,CASSKRTDGYTF
-,TRBV9,CASSPRTENTEAFF
-,TRBV7-9,CASSTQLGSSYNSPLHF
-,TRBV10-3,CAISPAGKQYF
few,TRBV14,CASSAYTSGNTIYF
few,TRBV6-5,CASSGRDRGFKQFF
few,TRBV7-2,CASSRNQGAGNTIYF